The text below deals with one TCR beta chain. The sample originates from a study of blood T cell repertoires in COVID-19. Study-level information: Collection of acute and convalescent COVID-19 samples took place in the United States, Italy and Spain.

Assay: immunoSEQ multiplex PCR; the TCRdb copy retains only in-frame clones and omits some. The table includes around 68,000 clones, 65% to 80% detected once. Germline CDR1 is SEHNR and CDR2 is FQNEAQ (reference sequence). The V gene end was trimmed by 5 bases and the J gene end by 4 bases; junction bases not matched to a gene: 8. This CDR3 has 14 amino acids. The sequence was collected from a woman in her 50s with acute or convalescent COVID-19. The chain combines TRBV7-9 with TRBJ2-7; 7 nucleotides align to TRBD1. The sequenced sample was peripheral blood. CDR3 coding DNA: TGTGCCAGCAGCACGACCGGGACAGCATACGAGCAGTACTTC. It specifies CASSTTGTAYEQYF.